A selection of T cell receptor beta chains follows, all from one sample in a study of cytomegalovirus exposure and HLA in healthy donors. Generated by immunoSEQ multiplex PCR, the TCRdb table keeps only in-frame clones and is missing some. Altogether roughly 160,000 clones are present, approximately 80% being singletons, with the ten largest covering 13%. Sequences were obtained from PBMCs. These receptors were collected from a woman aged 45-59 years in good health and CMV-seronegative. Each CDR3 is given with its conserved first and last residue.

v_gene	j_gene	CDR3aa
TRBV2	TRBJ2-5	CASSVGQGTGPETQYF
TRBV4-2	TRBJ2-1	CASSPRPGQGGLAGGITYNEQFF
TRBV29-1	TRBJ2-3	CSVASGSVGDTQYF
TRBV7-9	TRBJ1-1	CASTSSGAYTEAFF
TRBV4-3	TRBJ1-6	CASSQSRESSYNSPLHF
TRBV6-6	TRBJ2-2	CASSRQEEGELFF
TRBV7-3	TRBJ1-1	CASSLRGTGTEAFF
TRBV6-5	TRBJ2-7	CASSYTGTGIYEQYF
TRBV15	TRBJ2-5	CATSTAHGTGETQYF
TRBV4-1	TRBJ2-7	CASSPSSGGGYEQYF
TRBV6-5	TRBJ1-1	CATTTGGSDTEAFF
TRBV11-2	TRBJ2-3	CASSSRTGGASDTQYF
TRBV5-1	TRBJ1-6	CASSLGSGSSSPLHF
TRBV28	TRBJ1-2	CASSTHSWARGYTF
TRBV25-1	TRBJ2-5	CASSDSKRTQETQYF
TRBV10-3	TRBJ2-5	CAISEQGEVKTQYF
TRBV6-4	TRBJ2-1	CASSDEQGFLHNEQFF
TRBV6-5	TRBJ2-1	CASSRDNEQFF
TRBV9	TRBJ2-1	CASSVSGTGVYNEQFF
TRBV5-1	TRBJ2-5	CASSYGLQGAGETQYF
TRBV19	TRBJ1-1	CASSMGLQGWTEAFF
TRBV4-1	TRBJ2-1	CASSQEGSGRAANEQFF
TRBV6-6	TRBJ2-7	CASSYYRTYEQYF
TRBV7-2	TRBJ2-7	CASSPQGVAGYEQYF
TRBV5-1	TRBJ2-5	CASSLGTGGTQYF
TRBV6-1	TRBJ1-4	CASSSYRGSNEKLFF
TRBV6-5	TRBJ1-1	CASSYGQMNTEAFF
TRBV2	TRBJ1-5	CATTPTGVNQPQHF
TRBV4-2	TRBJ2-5	CASSQYPQRREWTQYF
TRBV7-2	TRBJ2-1	CASSYSWTGTGSSEQFF
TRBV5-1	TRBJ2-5	CASSFGTGTQETQYF
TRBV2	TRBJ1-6	CATHRDRGNSPLHF
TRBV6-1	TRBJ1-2	CASSRGNYGYTF
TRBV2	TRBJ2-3	CASSEWGGTGTDTQYF
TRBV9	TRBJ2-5	CASSPYRGRETQYF
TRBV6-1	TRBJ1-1	CASSRDRLMNTEAFF
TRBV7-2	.	CASSQSILSSYEQYF
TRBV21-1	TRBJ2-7	CASSDGTGLPYEQYF
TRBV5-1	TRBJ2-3	CASSLGTSGADTQYF
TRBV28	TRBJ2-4	CASSLIFGTGAKNIQYF
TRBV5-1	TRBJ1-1	CASSLEVGLAEAFF
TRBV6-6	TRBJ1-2	CASSYGGAGEYGYTF
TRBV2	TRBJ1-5	CASSEQLRDQPQHF
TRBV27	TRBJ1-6	CASSLGTGYNSPLHF
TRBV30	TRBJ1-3	CAWITGNTIYF
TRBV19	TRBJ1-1	CATRGRAGNTEAFF
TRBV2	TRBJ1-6	CASTRGTTSYNSPLHF
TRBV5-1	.	CASTLRGGYEQYF
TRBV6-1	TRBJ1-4	CASIPRQRANEKLFF
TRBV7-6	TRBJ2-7	CASSLNSRSYEQYF
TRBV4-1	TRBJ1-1	CASSQEWERGGNTEAFF
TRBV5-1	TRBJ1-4	CASSGPDRGKLFF